The present entry profiles one TCR beta chain with its context. TCRdb's table, derived via immunoSEQ multiplex PCR, lists solely in-frame clones and lacks some. The sample lists 150,000 or so clones, 85% to 95% seen once, with about 4.6% in the top ten. This sample was taken from a study of T cell responses to AZD1222 COVID-19 vaccine. This CDR3 is built from 16 residues. Germline CDR1 and CDR2: SEHNR and FQNEAQ (reference sequence). The V gene end was trimmed by 5 bases and the J gene end by 3 bases; junction bases not matched to a gene: 6. The source was peripheral blood, collected 28 days after the second AZD1222 dose. The J gene is TRBJ1-6, the V gene TRBV7-9; 8 bases are shared with TRBD1. The sequence came from an adult who received the AZD1222 COVID-19 vaccine. This CDR3 reads CASSATGVSYNSPLHF. The CDR3 DNA is TGTGCCAGCAGCGCGACAGGGGTGAGCTATAATTCACCCCTCCACTTT.